This passage covers 32 T cell receptor beta chains from one sample sequenced in a study of cytomegalovirus exposure and HLA in healthy donors. Assay: immunoSEQ multiplex PCR; the TCRdb copy retains only in-frame clones and omits some. The sample shows more than 100,000 clones, roughly 90% of them seen only once. The source material was PBMCs. These receptors were taken from a young woman in good health and CMV-seropositive.

The V and J genes are TRBV19 and TRBJ1-2; 8 bases match TRBD1. Germline CDR1 LNHDA, CDR2 SQIVND (reference sequence). V trimming: 5 bases; J trimming: 0 bases; junction bases outside the gene matches: 5. CDR3 length: 15 residues. The CDR3 bases are TGTGCCAGTAGTTCCCGGGGACAGGCTAACTATGGCTACACCTTC. Translation: CASSSRGQANYGYTF.

The J gene is TRBJ2-7, the V gene TRBV7-9; 10 positions match TRBD1. The CDR3 has 16 amino acids. V lost 5 bases, J lost 5 bases, and 12 bases stayed unmatched. Germline V gene data show CDR1 as SEHNR and CDR2 as FQNEAQ (reference sequence). DNA of the CDR3: TGTGCCAGCAGCCTAGGTTTGGGACAGGGGCAGCACGAGCAGTACTTC. Translated, it gives CASSLGLGQGQHEQYF.

The rearrangement joins TRBV7-8 to TRBJ1-2, with D possibly TRBD1 on 5 matching bases. CDR1 and CDR2 (germline): SGHVS, FQNEAQ. V was trimmed by 5 bases and J by 6 bases, leaving 16 bases between them. There are 14 residues in the CDR3. CDR3: CASSLTTGSNGYTF. CDR3 sequence (DNA): TGTGCCAGCAGCCTCACCACAGGATCCAATGGCTACACCTTC. The whole variable domain, filled in from reference TRBV7-8 and TRBJ1-2, reads GAGVSQSPRYKVAKRGQDVALRCDPISGHVSLFWYQQALGQGPEFLTYFQNEAQLDKSGLPSDRFFAERPEGSVSTLKIQRTQQEDSAVYLCASSLTTGSNGYTFGSGTRLTVV.

The chain links TRBV7-9 to TRBJ2-7; 9 bases agree with TRBD1. The CDR3 has 15 residues. Germline V CDR1 and CDR2: SEHNR, FQNEAQ (reference sequence). The V and J ends lost 5 bases and 0 bases, in that order; junction bases with no gene match: 5. CDR3 nucleotides: TGTGCCAGCAGCCGAAGGACAGGGGTCTCCTACGAGCAGTACTTC. It is translated as CASSRRTGVSYEQYF. Using reference TRBV7-9 and TRBJ2-7 for the parts outside the CDR3, the full variable domain is DTGVSQNPRHKITKRGQNVTFRCDPISEHNRLYWYRQTLGQGPEFLTYFQNEAQLEKSRLLSDRFSAERPKGSFSTLEIQRTEQGDSAMYLCASSRRTGVSYEQYFGPGTRLTVT.

The rearrangement joins TRBV27 to TRBJ1-1; D perhaps matches TRBD1 (5 bases). The CDR3 runs 13 residues. The V end lost 4 bases, the J end lost 2 bases, and 8 bases lay between the germline ends. Per germline, CDR1 MNHEY and CDR2 SMNVEV (reference sequence). Here the CDR3 DNA reads TGTGCCAGCAGTTGGGGGGGTAACACTGAAGCTTTCTTT. It yields the protein CASSWGGNTEAFF.

The CDR3: CASSPGEWSEQFF. The CDR3 bases are TGTGCCAGCAGCCCCGGGGAGTGGAGTGAGCAGTTCTTC. V gene TRBV11-3 combines with J gene TRBJ2-1; perhaps TRBD2 as D (5 bases). Trimming pared 5 bases from V and 9 bases from J, leaving 14 bases between. The CDR3 has 13 amino acids. The germline V gene encodes CDR1 SGHNT and CDR2 YENEEA.

V is TRBV6-1 and J is TRBJ1-5, with D possibly being TRBD1 (5 bases). With 1 base removed from V and 7 bases from J, the gap between germline ends came to 11 bases. The germline gives CDR1 MNHNS, CDR2 SASEGT. This CDR3 has 14 amino acids. The CDR3 protein is CASSEGRVEQPQHF. CDR3 sequence (DNA): TGTGCCAGCAGTGAAGGCAGGGTAGAACAGCCCCAGCATTTT.

The J gene is TRBJ1-2, the V gene TRBV5-8, with 8 bases matching TRBD1. The germline CDR1 and CDR2 sequences are SGHTS and YDEGEE. V lost 1 base to trimming and J lost 2 bases; unmatched junction nucleotides: 4. The CDR3 runs 15 residues. The CDR3 sequence: CASSLRGQENYGYTF. The CDR3 coding sequence is TGTGCCAGCAGCTTGCGGGGACAGGAGAACTATGGCTACACCTTC.

The chain links TRBV5-1 to TRBJ2-1; D remains unclear. The CDR3 consists of 17 residues. V lost 1 base to trimming and J lost 6 bases, with 20 bases between them. Germline assignment: CDR1 SGHRS and CDR2 YFSETQ. The CDR3 bases are TGCGCCAGCAGCTTGCCTCGCAAGGCAGGTTTTTCCAATGAGCAGTTCTTC. Translating gives CASSLPRKAGFSNEQFF.

The chain links TRBV30 to TRBJ2-3; TRBD2 aligns across 9 bases. This CDR3 is built from 14 residues. Trimming took 4 bases from V and 1 from J; bases not matched to a gene: 3. Germline V CDR1 and CDR2: GTSNPN, SVGIG (reference sequence). The CDR3 coding sequence is TGTGCCTGGATGGCTAGCGGGGGCACAGATACGCAGTATTTT. It translates to CAWMASGGTDTQYF. Looking up the rest from reference TRBV30 and TRBJ2-3 gives the full variable domain: SQTIHQWPATLVQPVGSPLSLECTVEGTSNPNLYWYRQAAGRGLQLLFYSVGIGQISSEVPQNLSASRPQDRQFILSSKKLLLSDSGFYLCAWMASGGTDTQYFGPGTRLTVL.

This clone was detected a few times. The chain couples TRBV5-6 to TRBJ1-2; D gene ambiguous. CDR3 length equals 12 residues. Deletions cut 4 bases from V and 8 bases from J, with 12 bases between. The V gene's germline CDR1 is SGHDT and CDR2 YYEEEE. The CDR3 region has the DNA TGTGCCAGCAGCCTGGATGGGCGCGGCTACACCTTC. Translation gives CASSLDGRGYTF.

The V gene is TRBV4-1, the J gene TRBJ1-6; D gene unclear. Germline V gene lookup returns CDR1 MGHRA and CDR2 YSYEKL. This CDR3 is built from 16 residues. The V end was cut by 4 bases, the J end by 10 bases, with 20 bases between. CDR3 sequence (DNA): TGCGCCAGCAGCCCAACCCGGACGGGGTATGGATCACCCCTCCACTTT. It encodes CASSPTRTGYGSPLHF.

The chain carries TRBV4-1 and TRBJ2-7, with TRBD1 matching 9 bases. Germline CDR1 and CDR2: MGHRA and YSYEKL. CDR3 size: 18 residues. The trim removed 1 base at V and 2 bases at J, leaving 12 bases unmatched. The DNA for the CDR3 is TGCGCCAGCAGCCAAGCCGCCGAGCGGGACAGGGAGACCTACGAGCAGTACTTC. Encoded protein: CASSQAAERDRETYEQYF.

The chain recombines TRBV19 with TRBJ1-1; D is undetermined. The CDR3 has 15 residues. Looked up from germline, CDR1 is LNHDA and CDR2 is SQIVND (reference sequence). V was shortened by 7 bases and J by 2 bases, with 17 bases between the two germline ends. Here the CDR3 DNA reads TGTGCCAGTACCGCCTTGTGGGGAGGCAACACTGAAGCTTTCTTT. This encodes CASTALWGGNTEAFF.

The V gene is TRBV21-1, the J gene TRBJ2-5; the table assigns TRBD2, which was not confirmed against the DNA. TRBV21-1 represents a pseudogene. This CDR3 has 13 amino acids. CDR3 residues: CASNKKSVETQYF. CDR3 in DNA: TGTGCCAGCAACAAAAAGTCGGTTGAGACCCAGTACTTC.

V and J are TRBV29-1 and TRBJ2-3; 9 bases agree with TRBD1. Germline trimming cut 1 base from V and 4 bases from J; bases unmatched to any gene: 9. CDR1 and CDR2 (germline): SQVTM, ANQGSEA. The CDR3 has 16 residues. The chain's CDR3 is CSVEGETGGRADTQYF. The CDR3 DNA reads TGCAGCGTTGAAGGTGAAACAGGGGGCCGGGCAGATACGCAGTATTTT.

The chain recombines TRBV2 with TRBJ1-3; the match to TRBD1 covers 8 bases. The CDR3 has 14 amino acids. V shed 6 bases and J 4 bases; nucleotides not matched to a gene: 5. The germline gives CDR1 SNHLY, CDR2 FYNNEI. DNA of the CDR3: TGTGCCAGCAGGCGACAGGGGATGGGAAACACCATATATTTT. Amino acids: CASRRQGMGNTIYF.

This chain links TRBV15 with TRBJ1-1, with 7 bases lining up with TRBD1. V lost 5 bases to trimming and J lost 5 bases; unmatched junction nucleotides: 2. Germline values: CDR1 LNHNV, CDR2 YYDKDF (reference sequence). The CDR3 totals 12 residues. The CDR3 loop reads CATSGDSTEAFF. CDR3 in DNA: TGTGCCACCAGCGGGGACAGTACTGAAGCTTTCTTT.

The rearrangement joins TRBV5-6 to TRBJ1-2, with 10 bases matching TRBD1. The CDR3 extends over 15 amino acids. Germline V CDR1 and CDR2: SGHDT, YYEEEE. After removal of 4 bases from V and 4 bases from J, the junction contained 7 bases not matched to a gene. The chain's CDR3 is CASSGDRGRGYGYTF. The CDR3 DNA reads TGTGCCAGCAGCGGAGACAGGGGGCGCGGCTATGGCTACACCTTC. The entire variable domain, with the rest obtained from reference TRBV5-6 and TRBJ1-2, is as follows: DAGVTQSPTHLIKTRGQQVTLRCSPKSGHDTVSWYQQALGQGPQFIFQYYEEEERQRGNFPDRFSGHQFPNYSSELNVNALLLGDSALYLCASSGDRGRGYGYTFGSGTRLTVV.

The J gene is TRBJ2-2, the V gene TRBV30, with 10 positions matching TRBD2. From germline, CDR1 is GTSNPN and CDR2 SVGIG (reference sequence). CDR3 length: 17 residues. The junction had 5 bases not matched to a gene; V was cut back by 0 bases and J by 1 base. The CDR3 region has the DNA TGTGCCTGGAGTGTAGCGCCTAGCGGGGGGAACACCGGGGAGCTGTTTTTT. Protein product: CAWSVAPSGGNTGELFF.

The chain is built from TRBV9 and TRBJ1-5; D remains ambiguous. V lost 1 base and J 7 bases, leaving 12 bases between the germline ends. The CDR3 length is 14 residues. Germline-derived CDR1 and CDR2 are SGDLS and YYNGEE. The CDR3 DNA follows: TGTGCCAGCAGCGTATTTGGGGAGGCGCAGCCCCAGCATTTT. Translated: CASSVFGEAQPQHF.

This clone was seen a single time. The V and J genes are TRBV14 and TRBJ2-3; 14 bases agree with TRBD2. From germline, CDR1 is SGHDN and CDR2 FVKESK. V lost 0 bases and J lost 12; bases outside the gene matches: 11. The CDR3 extends over 17 amino acids. CDR3 in amino acids: CASSQDLPTSGRGGQYF. CDR3 DNA sequence: TGTGCCAGCAGCCAAGATCTACCGACTAGCGGGAGGGGAGGACAGTATTTT.

The rearrangement links TRBV5-4 to TRBJ2-7; 9 bases agree with TRBD1. The CDR3 has 15 residues. The germline CDR1 and CDR2 sequences are SGHNT and YYREEE (reference sequence). The V segment lost 2 bases and the J segment 5 bases; nucleotides outside the gene matches: 8. CDR3 residues: CASSFSGQGNNEQYF. In nucleotides, the CDR3 is TGTGCCAGCAGCTTCTCGGGACAGGGAAATAACGAGCAGTACTTC.

This clone was seen a few times. The rearrangement links TRBV2 to TRBJ2-1; D remains unclear. CDR1 is SNHLY, CDR2 FYNNEI, per germline. This CDR3 comprises 10 residues. V shed 4 bases and J shed 8 bases, with 3 bases lying between them. CDR3 residues: CASSGDEQFF. The CDR3 bases are TGTGCCAGCAGTGGAGATGAGCAGTTCTTC. Looking up the rest from reference TRBV2 and TRBJ2-1 gives the full variable domain: EPEVTQTPSHQVTQMGQEVILRCVPISNHLYFYWYRQILGQKVEFLVSFYNNEISEKSEIFDDQFSVERPDGSNFTLKIRSTKLEDSAMYFCASSGDEQFFGPGTRLTVL.

V usage is TRBV7-9 and J usage is TRBJ1-1; the D is unclear. With 1 base removed from V and 11 bases from J, the gap between germline ends came to 11 bases. Germline-derived CDR1 and CDR2 are SEHNR and FQNEAQ (reference sequence). There are 12 residues in the CDR3. The DNA of the CDR3 is TGTGCCAGCAGCTTAGGCGGAATCGATGCTTTCTTT. Its protein product is CASSLGGIDAFF.

The chain uses TRBV5-4 and TRBJ2-2, with a tentative D call TRBD2 (5 bases). V was pared by 4 bases and J by 3 bases, with 16 bases between. Germline V CDR1 and CDR2: SGHNT, YYREEE (reference sequence). The CDR3 extends over 16 amino acids. CDR3 DNA: TGTGCCAGCAGCCGGAAAGGGAGAATGGACACCGGGGAGCTGTTTTTT. It codes for CASSRKGRMDTGELFF.

V is TRBV30 and J is TRBJ1-4; D gene ambiguous. This CDR3 region has 15 residues. The V end was cut by 0 bases, the J end by 0 bases, with 8 bases between. Germline CDR1 GTSNPN, CDR2 SVGIG (reference sequence). CDR3: CAWSVGSATNEKLFF. Here the CDR3 DNA reads TGTGCCTGGAGTGTTGGGAGTGCAACTAATGAAAAACTGTTTTTT.

The chain has TRBV7-3 and TRBJ2-3, with D possibly TRBD2 on 6 matching bases. The V gene lost 1 base and the J gene lost 0 bases, with 14 bases spanning the gap. The CDR3 is 17 residues long. The V gene's germline CDR1 is SGHTA and CDR2 FQGTGA. CDR3 in DNA: TGTGCCAGCAGCTTAAGGGGTACGGGAGTCAGCACAGATACGCAGTATTTT. Protein: CASSLRGTGVSTDTQYF.

V and J are TRBV7-8 and TRBJ2-7; D gene unclear. CDR1 SGHVS and CDR2 FQNEAQ come from the germline V gene. The V and J ends lost 2 bases and 2 bases respectively, with 13 bases between them. This CDR3 has 15 amino acids. CDR3: CASSLHSDTPYEQYF. The CDR3 DNA reads as TGTGCCAGCAGCTTACATTCAGATACACCCTACGAGCAGTACTTC. The full variable domain, completed using reference TRBV7-8 and TRBJ2-7, is GAGVSQSPRYKVAKRGQDVALRCDPISGHVSLFWYQQALGQGPEFLTYFQNEAQLDKSGLPSDRFFAERPEGSVSTLKIQRTQQEDSAVYLCASSLHSDTPYEQYFGPGTRLTVT.

This chain links TRBV6-5 with TRBJ1-1; 7 bases map to TRBD1. The CDR3 has 13 amino acids. Looked up from germline, CDR1 is MNHEY and CDR2 is SVGAGI. The trim removed 2 bases at V and 12 bases at J, leaving 9 bases unmatched. The CDR3 protein is CASSYVGQGDTFF. CDR3 coding DNA: TGTGCCAGCAGTTACGTCGGGCAGGGGGATACTTTCTTT.

V is TRBV5-6 and J is TRBJ1-1; a weak D match, TRBD1 (5 bases). CDR3 length equals 14 residues. Germline V CDR1 and CDR2: SGHDT, YYEEEE. The ends were cut back, 3 bases at V and 1 base at J, with 10 bases in the middle. CDR3 nucleotides: TGTGCCAGCAGCTGGGGAGGGGAGAACACTGAAGCTTTCTTT. Amino acids: CASSWGGENTEAFF.

The gene calls are TRBV5-1 and TRBJ1-1; D possibly corresponds to TRBD1 (6 bases). Trimming removed 2 bases at V and 1 base at J, with 15 bases between. CDR3 length: 16 residues. The V gene's germline CDR1 is SGHRS and CDR2 YFSETQ. CDR3 coding DNA: TGCGCCAGCAGCTTTCGATCAGGGGCCAGGAACACTGAAGCTTTCTTT. This gives the protein CASSFRSGARNTEAFF.